Listed here are 13 T cell receptor beta chains from one sample, sequenced in a study of radiotherapy plus CTLA-4 blockade in lung cancer. TCRdb keeps only in-frame clones here, not all; method: immunoSEQ multiplex PCR. This sample has roughly 57,000 clones, with almost 85% found just once. The material sequenced was peripheral blood, taken from a patient treated with radiotherapy plus ipilimumab. These receptors all stem from a human donor with non-small cell lung cancer whose response to radiotherapy plus ipilimumab could not be evaluated.

CDR3 DNA: TGTGCCAGCAGCAGGTTGGGACTAGCGGGAAAAGAGACCCAGTACTTC. Amino acids: CASSRLGLAGKETQYF. The rearrangement uses TRBV5-6 and TRBJ2-5; 13 bases align to TRBD2. The CDR3 covers 16 residues. Germline values: CDR1 SGHDT, CDR2 YYEEEE. V lost 4 bases, J lost 3 bases, and 6 bases stayed unmatched. Supplemented by reference TRBV5-6 and TRBJ2-5, the full variable domain reads DAGVTQSPTHLIKTRGQQVTLRCSPKSGHDTVSWYQQALGQGPQFIFQYYEEEERQRGNFPDRFSGHQFPNYSSELNVNALLLGDSALYLCASSRLGLAGKETQYFGPGTRLLVL.

The rearrangement joins TRBV10-3 to TRBJ2-2; 7 positions agree with TRBD2. This CDR3 spans 20 amino acids. After removal of 4 bases from V and 4 bases from J, the junction contained 21 bases not matched to a gene. The V gene's germline CDR1 is ENHRY and CDR2 SYGVKD. CDR3 amino acids: CAISGSLSSGLGRGTGELFF. The CDR3 DNA reads TGTGCCATCAGTGGGTCCCTGAGTAGCGGGTTGGGCCGCGGCACCGGGGAGCTGTTTTTT.

Comment on this clone: The junction departs from the called germline gene at one end, perhaps through a read error. V gene TRBV23-1 combines with J gene TRBJ1-5; 7 bases are shared with TRBD1. TRBV23-1 carries the ORF label, with uncertain function. CDR3 length equals 15 residues. DNA for the CDR3: TGCGCCGGCAGTCAATCGGAAGGGGGCCTCGGGCCCCAGCATTTT. This translates into CAGSQSEGGLGPQHF.

This chain links TRBV6-1 with TRBJ2-5; tentative D call: TRBD2 (5 bases). V was cut by 3 bases and J by 5 bases, with 10 bases left in between. Germline assignment: CDR1 MNHNS and CDR2 SASEGT. The CDR3 is made up of 13 amino acids. The CDR3, as DNA: TGTGCCAGCAGTGACAGGCGGGTCGAGACCCAGTACTTC. It encodes CASSDRRVETQYF.

Only one count was recorded for this clone. The chain recombines TRBV11-2 with TRBJ1-3, with D unresolved. CDR1 is SGHAT and CDR2 is FQNNGV in the germline V gene. Trimming stripped 2 bases from V and 0 bases from J, with 5 bases between. The CDR3 spans 14 residues. In DNA, the CDR3 is TGTGCCAGCAGCTTAATCAGCTCTGGAAACACCATATATTTT. Its translation is CASSLISSGNTIYF.

The gene calls are TRBV19 and TRBJ2-2, with 7 positions matching TRBD2. The V and J ends lost 2 bases and 4 bases, in that order; junction bases with no gene match: 7. CDR1 is LNHDA and CDR2 is SQIVND in the germline V gene (reference sequence). This CDR3 contains 16 residues. The chain's CDR3 is CASSILRGRGTGELFF. The CDR3 region has the DNA TGTGCCAGTAGTATATTGAGAGGGAGGGGCACCGGGGAGCTGTTTTTT. Looking up the rest from reference TRBV19 and TRBJ2-2 gives the full variable domain: DGGITQSPKYLFRKEGQNVTLSCEQNLNHDAMYWYRQDPGQGLRLIYYSQIVNDFQKGDIAEGYSVSREKKESFPLTVTSAQKNPTAFYLCASSILRGRGTGELFFGEGSRLTVL.

The V gene is TRBV14, the J gene TRBJ1-2; TRBD1 might be the D (5 bases). This CDR3 is built from 14 residues. Germline V lookup: CDR1 SGHDN, CDR2 FVKESK. Trimming shortened V by 1 base and J by 2 bases, and 8 bases separated the two germline ends. The CDR3 DNA is TGTGCCAGCAGCCAAGGGACAATCAACTATGGCTACACCTTC. This sequence encodes CASSQGTINYGYTF.

The chain has TRBV6-6 and TRBJ2-1; no clear D gene. V was clipped by 6 bases and J by 8 bases, with 23 bases between them. The CDR3 runs 16 residues. Germline CDR1 reads MNHNY; CDR2 reads SVGAGI (reference sequence). The CDR3 region is CASRSHALTLLDEQFF. In DNA, the CDR3 is TGTGCCAGCAGGAGCCATGCCCTGACTCTCCTTGATGAGCAGTTCTTC.

In its sample, this clone was seen once. The chain couples TRBV29-1 to TRBJ2-7; 8 positions match TRBD1. The CDR3 sequence is 13 residues long. V lost 3 bases, J lost 3 bases, and 4 bases stayed unmatched. Germline V gives CDR1 SQVTM, CDR2 ANQGSEA. This chain's CDR3 is CSVETGEVYEQYF. CDR3 sequence (DNA): TGCAGCGTTGAGACAGGGGAGGTCTACGAGCAGTACTTC.

This chain links TRBV6-5 with TRBJ1-5, with unresolved D. Germline V gene data show CDR1 as MNHEY and CDR2 as SVGAGI. Trimming removed 5 bases from V and 3 bases from J, with 11 bases in between. The CDR3 is 14 residues long. CDR3 protein: CASSDLHTNQPQHF. The DNA for the CDR3 is TGTGCCAGCAGTGATCTTCACACCAATCAGCCCCAGCATTTT.

A single count supports this clone. The chain is built from TRBV5-6 and TRBJ2-5; 10 nucleotides match TRBD2. Trimming at V came to 3 bases and at J to 5 bases, leaving 7 bases not matched to a gene. The CDR3 spans 15 residues. The V gene's germline CDR1 is SGHDT and CDR2 YYEEEE. The CDR3 nucleotides read TGTGCCAGCAGCTACGAGCGGGGGGGAATTGAGACCCAGTACTTC. Its protein is CASSYERGGIETQYF.

The V and J genes are TRBV4-1 and TRBJ2-2; 10 bases align to TRBD2. V was pared by 1 base and J by 7 bases, with 21 bases of the junction left unmatched. In germline, CDR1 is MGHRA, CDR2 YSYEKL. The CDR3 consists of 21 residues. The CDR3 spells CASSQVRGLPSGGPYDGELFF. The CDR3 DNA follows: TGCGCCAGCAGCCAAGTTAGGGGGCTGCCTAGCGGGGGCCCTTACGACGGGGAGCTGTTTTTT.

The chain is built from TRBV5-1 and TRBJ1-1; TRBD1 matches at 8 bases. Germline loops: CDR1 SGHRS, CDR2 YFSETQ. CDR3 length: 15 amino acids. With V trimmed by 1 base and J by 6 bases, 8 bases remained unmatched. In nucleotides, the CDR3 is TGCGCCAGCAGCTTGAGGGCAGGGGGCTTGGCTGAAGCTTTCTTT. Translating gives CASSLRAGGLAEAFF.